The 19 T cell receptor beta chains given below trace back to one sample, sequenced in a study of cytomegalovirus exposure and HLA in healthy donors listed by TCRdb under 2017. Library preparation used the immunoSEQ multiplex PCR assay. TCRdb took over this immuneACCESS table, retaining in-frame rearrangements with V and J assigned. Such tables are incomplete; in checked studies, under half of the missing clones stem from an unresolved V gene, and the remainder is unexplained. In this sample the table shows some 170,000 clones, approximately 86% of which occur a single time. The top ten constitute 2% to 2.5% of the sample. Material for sequencing was PBMCs. Receptors were obtained from a man aged 30 to 45 in good health and CMV-seropositive.

The chain combines TRBV27 with TRBJ1-2, with a possible D match to TRBD1 (5 bases). The CDR3 totals 16 residues. Trimming cost V 5 bases and J 0 bases, with 16 bases left between them. Germline V gives CDR1 MNHEY, CDR2 SMNVEV (reference sequence). The CDR3 DNA reads TGTGCCAGCAGTGGCGAAGGGGCCATTACTAACTATGGCTACACCTTC. The encoded protein is CASSGEGAITNYGYTF.

The V gene is TRBV7-8, the J gene TRBJ1-6; D uncertain. The V gene lost 0 bases and the J gene lost 0 bases, with 6 bases spanning the gap. Per the germline V gene, CDR1 is SGHVS and CDR2 is FQNEAQ. This CDR3 spans 16 amino acids. CDR3 nucleotide sequence: TGTGCCAGCAGCTTAGCGCACAGCTCCTATAATTCACCCCTCCACTTT. Translation gives CASSLAHSSYNSPLHF.

The chain carries TRBV14 and TRBJ2-5; 7 bases agree with TRBD2. There are 16 residues in the CDR3. Germline V gene lookup returns CDR1 SGHDN and CDR2 FVKESK. Trimming took 3 bases from V and 5 from J; bases not matched to a gene: 12. In DNA, the CDR3 is TGTGCCAGCAGCCACGGACTAGATCGTCACTTGGAGACCCAGTACTTC. Its translation is CASSHGLDRHLETQYF. The full variable domain, rest sourced from reference TRBV14 and TRBJ2-5, is EAGVTQFPSHSVIEKGQTVTLRCDPISGHDNLYWYRRVMGKEIKFLLHFVKESKQDESGMPNNRFLAERTGGTYSTLKVQPAELEDSGVYFCASSHGLDRHLETQYFGPGTRLLVL.

The chain has TRBV6-1 and TRBJ2-2; 8 positions agree with TRBD2. This CDR3 comprises 13 residues. The junction had 5 bases not matched to a gene; V was cut back by 11 bases and J by 3 bases. CDR1 is MNHNS and CDR2 is SASEGT in the germline V gene. This chain's CDR3 is CAGGGLDTGELFF. The CDR3 DNA sequence: TGTGCCGGCGGGGGGTTGGACACCGGGGAGCTGTTTTTT.

The V and J genes are TRBV7-2 and TRBJ2-1, with a tentative D call TRBD2 (6 bases). The germline V gene encodes CDR1 SGHTA and CDR2 FQGNSA. V dropped 5 bases and J dropped 3 bases, with 11 bases sitting between them. The CDR3 runs to 14 residues. CDR3 in amino acids: CASSGRTNYNEQFF. DNA for the CDR3: TGTGCCAGCAGCGGGAGGACTAACTACAATGAGCAGTTCTTC. The whole variable domain, filled in from reference TRBV7-2 and TRBJ2-1, reads GAGVSQSPSNKVTEKGKDVELRCDPISGHTALYWYRQSLGQGLEFLIYFQGNSAPDKSGLPSDRFSAERTGGSVSTLTIQRTQQEDSAVYLCASSGRTNYNEQFFGPGTRLTVL.

The rearrangement uses TRBV4-1 and TRBJ1-2; D may be TRBD1 (6 bases). From germline, CDR1 is MGHRA and CDR2 YSYEKL. V dropped 2 bases and J dropped 7 bases, with 14 bases sitting between them. The CDR3 length is 14 residues. This chain's CDR3 is CASSQLLQGGGYTF. CDR3 nucleotide sequence: TGCGCCAGCAGCCAATTATTACAGGGTGGTGGCTACACCTTC.

The chain joins TRBV18 to TRBJ1-5; no firm D call. CDR1 KGHSH and CDR2 LQKENI come from the germline V gene. CDR3 size: 13 residues. V was cut by 4 bases and J by 3 bases, with 7 bases left in between. CDR3 sequence reads: CASSHGNNQPQHF. CDR3 bases: TGTGCCAGCTCACACGGGAACAATCAGCCCCAGCATTTT.

This chain joins TRBV9 and TRBJ2-3, with TRBD2 matching 11 bases. Germline CDR1 reads SGDLS; CDR2 reads YYNGEE. The CDR3 loop spans 17 amino acids. V trimming: 3 bases; J trimming: 4 bases; junction bases outside the gene matches: 10. The CDR3: CASSGFSGGAAADTQYF. CDR3 in DNA: TGTGCCAGCAGCGGGTTTAGCGGGGGGGCCGCGGCAGATACGCAGTATTTT.

The chain joins TRBV7-8 to TRBJ2-1; D gene uncertain. Germline CDR1 is SGHVS and CDR2 is FQNEAQ. Deletions cut 1 base from V and 0 bases from J, with 7 bases between. The CDR3 extends over 15 amino acids. The CDR3 here is CASSLVPSSYNEQFF. CDR3 bases: TGTGCCAGCAGCTTAGTTCCGAGCTCCTACAATGAGCAGTTCTTC.

The V and J genes are TRBV5-1 and TRBJ2-3, with D perhaps matching TRBD1 (5 bases). Deletions cut 0 bases from V and 3 bases from J, with 11 bases between. The CDR3 runs 15 residues. Germline-derived CDR1 and CDR2 are SGHRS and YFSETQ. The CDR3 DNA reads as TGCGCCAGCAGCTTGGGCCCCAGGACAACAGATACGCAGTATTTT. Protein sequence: CASSLGPRTTDTQYF.

This rearrangement joins TRBV6-5 to TRBJ1-1, with D hard to call. Germline V gives CDR1 MNHEY, CDR2 SVGAGI. Trimming removed 4 bases at V and 0 bases at J, with 12 bases between. The CDR3 totals 15 residues. CDR3 residues: CASSLTKSMNTEAFF. CDR3 coding DNA: TGTGCCAGCAGTTTAACGAAGTCTATGAACACTGAAGCTTTCTTT.

The rearrangement links TRBV5-6 to TRBJ2-5; D gene ambiguous. The V end was cut by 0 bases, the J end by 5 bases, with 5 bases between. The germline V gene encodes CDR1 SGHDT and CDR2 YYEEEE. This CDR3 has 12 amino acids. CDR3 bases: TGTGCCAGCAGCTTGGGTATCGAGACCCAGTACTTC. It translates to CASSLGIETQYF.

This clone is a singleton in its sample. The CDR3 DNA reads as TGTGCCAGTGGCACCTACGAGCAGTACTTC. Encoded protein: CASGTYEQYF. The J gene is TRBJ2-7, the V gene TRBV19; D not certain. The CDR3 is 10 residues long. Germline values: CDR1 LNHDA, CDR2 SQIVND (reference sequence). With 8 bases removed from V and 2 bases from J, the gap between germline ends came to 4 bases.

The chain uses TRBV6-1 and TRBJ2-1; D is perhaps TRBD1 (7 bases). The germline V and J ends were trimmed by 2 bases and 4 bases, with 15 bases remaining between them. Germline V gene lookup returns CDR1 MNHNS and CDR2 SASEGT. This CDR3 has 16 residues. CDR3 DNA sequence: TGTGCCAGCAGTGAAATCGCGGGACAGATATACAATGAGCAGTTCTTC. Its translation: CASSEIAGQIYNEQFF.

This clone was seen just once. The chain has TRBV11-1 and TRBJ1-2; D is unresolved. Germline CDR1 and CDR2: SGHAT and FQDESV (reference sequence). Trimming stripped 5 bases from V and 4 bases from J, with 17 bases between. The CDR3 has 15 amino acids. CDR3 in amino acids: CASSQTEEGIYGYTF. CDR3 sequence (DNA): TGTGCCAGCAGCCAAACAGAGGAGGGAATCTATGGCTACACCTTC.

The CDR3 region has the DNA TGTGCCAGCATTGGACTGACTAACACTGAAGCTTTCTTT. It encodes CASIGLTNTEAFF. This chain connects TRBV2 to TRBJ1-1, with D unclear. The CDR3 runs to 13 residues. Looked up from germline, CDR1 is SNHLY and CDR2 is FYNNEI. The V and J ends lost 7 bases and 2 bases respectively, with 11 bases between them.

The chain carries TRBV6-1 and TRBJ1-5; D is ambiguous. The CDR3 spans 13 residues. Germline V gives CDR1 MNHNS, CDR2 SASEGT. V gave up 3 bases and J gave up 3 bases, with 6 bases separating them. In nucleotides, the CDR3 is TGTGCCAGCAGTGATGCGAACAATCAGCCCCAGCATTTT. Its protein is CASSDANNQPQHF.

Here the CDR3 DNA reads TGTGCCAGCAGTGAAGTAGGGGTACATGAAAAACTGTTTTTT. Protein: CASSEVGVHEKLFF. The rearrangement uses TRBV6-1 and TRBJ1-4, with D possibly TRBD1 on 5 matching bases. This CDR3 contains 14 residues. Germline V gene data show CDR1 as MNHNS and CDR2 as SASEGT. V lost 1 base and J 6 bases, leaving 9 bases between the germline ends.

The CDR3 sequence is CASSDGNGGTGELFF. The CDR3, as DNA: TGTGCCAGCAGTGACGGGAACGGGGGTACCGGGGAGCTGTTTTTT. The V call is TRBV6-4, the J call TRBJ2-2; D is possibly TRBD2 (6 bases). V shed 2 bases and J shed 5 bases, with 12 bases lying between them. The CDR3 loop spans 15 amino acids. CDR1 is MRHNA, CDR2 SNTAGT, per germline.